These T cell receptor beta chains were read from a single sample in a study of blood T cell repertoires in COVID-19. Libraries were prepared by immunoSEQ multiplex PCR; TCRdb keeps only in-frame clonotypes and omits some of them. The sample comprises 250,000 or so clones, around 87% of which are singletons, and less than 8.5% rests with the top ten. The sample consisted of peripheral blood. Receptors originate from a woman aged 70 to 79 with active or convalescent COVID-19. Each CDR3 is given with its conserved first and last residue. The order of the fields is J gene, D gene, clone size, V gene, CDR3 protein, CDR3 DNA. A D gene is named only where the DNA matches it firmly. The size of a clone is reported for some rows only, either as once, few or many, or as a class for expanded clones.

TRBJ1-5	.	few	TRBV12-3/TRBV12-4	CASSFQTEPQHF	TGTGCCAGCAGTTTCCAAACGGAGCCCCAGCATTTT
TRBJ1-1	.	.	TRBV21-1	CASSKPKQGSSEAFF	TGTGCCAGCAGCAAACCAAAACAGGGAAGTTCTGAAGCTTTCTTT
TRBJ1-2	TRBD1	.	TRBV4-2	CASSLRDRAGYGYTF	TGTGCCAGCAGCCTCCGGGACAGGGCAGGCTATGGCTACACCTTC
TRBJ1-6	.	.	TRBV4-3	CASSQVRAQDSPLHF	TGCGCCAGCAGCCAAGTGAGGGCGCAGGATTCACCCCTCCACTTT
TRBJ1-1	.	once	TRBV10-3	CAISEPTGQKNTEAFF	TGTGCCATCAGTGAGCCGACAGGACAGAAGAACACTGAAGCTTTCTTT
TRBJ2-2	.	.	TRBV18	CASSRQPLNTGELFF	TGTGCCAGCTCACGACAGCCACTAAACACCGGGGAGCTGTTTTTT
TRBJ1-3	.	.	TRBV12-5	CASGLSGGNTIYF	TGTGCTAGTGGTTTATCCGGGGGGAACACCATATATTTT
TRBJ1-2	TRBD1	.	TRBV18	CASSPGQLVLYGYTF	TGTGCCAGCTCGCCGGGACAGTTGGTCCTCTATGGCTACACCTTC
TRBJ1-2	.	.	TRBV12-3/TRBV12-4	CASSQTGIRGYTF	TGTGCCAGCAGCCAGACGGGGATACGAGGCTACACCTTC
TRBJ1-2	.	.	TRBV11-2	CASSSLTGGEKSYGYTF	TGTGCCAGCAGCTCCTTAACAGGCGGGGAGAAGAGCTATGGCTACACCTTC